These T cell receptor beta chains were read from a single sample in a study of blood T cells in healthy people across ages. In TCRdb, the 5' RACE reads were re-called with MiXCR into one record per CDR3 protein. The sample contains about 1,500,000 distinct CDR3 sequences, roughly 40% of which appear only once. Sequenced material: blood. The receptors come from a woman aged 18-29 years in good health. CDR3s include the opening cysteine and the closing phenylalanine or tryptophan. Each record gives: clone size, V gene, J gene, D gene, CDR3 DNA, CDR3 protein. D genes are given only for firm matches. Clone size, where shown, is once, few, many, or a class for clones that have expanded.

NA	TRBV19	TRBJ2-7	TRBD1	TGTGCCAGTAGTACGATCGGGACAGGGGGCTCCTACGAGCAGTACTTC	CASSTIGTGGSYEQYF
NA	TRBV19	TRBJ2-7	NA	TGTGCCAGTAGTCGATGGACTGACTACGAGCAGTACTTC	CASSRWTDYEQYF
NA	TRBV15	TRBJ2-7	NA	TGTGCCACCAGCAGAGAGCTTACCGGGAGCGAAGATCCGAGCTCCTACAATGAGCAGTACTTC	CATSRELTGSEDPSSYNEQYF
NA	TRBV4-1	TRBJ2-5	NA	TGCGCCAGCAGCCTGAGAGGGATCCAGTACTTC	CASSLRGIQYF
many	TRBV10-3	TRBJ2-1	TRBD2	TGTGCCATCAGTGGCCCCCTGGGGGAGGGCCTTATCGATGAGCAGTTCTTC	CAISGPLGEGLIDEQFF
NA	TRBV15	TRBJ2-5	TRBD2	TGTGCCACCAGCAGAGGTCAGCGGGAGGCAAATGAGCAGTACTTC	CATSRGQREANEQYF
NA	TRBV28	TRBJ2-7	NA	TGTGCCAGCCTTAGCCGGAGCTCCTACGAGCAGTACTTC	CASLSRSSYEQYF
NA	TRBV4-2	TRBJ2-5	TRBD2	TGTGCCAGCAGCCTCAAAACCGGACTAGCGGGGGGTCAAGAGACCCAGTACTTC	CASSLKTGLAGGQETQYF
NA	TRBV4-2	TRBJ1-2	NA	TGTGCCAGCAGCCAAGATCAAGTCAGCAACTATGGCTACACCTTC	CASSQDQVSNYGYTF
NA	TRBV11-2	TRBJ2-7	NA	TGTGCCAGCAGCACGAATGGAGGGCGGTACGAGCAGTACTTC	CASSTNGGRYEQYF
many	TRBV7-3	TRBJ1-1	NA	TGTGCCAGCAGCTTACTCCGGAGTTCGAACACTGAAGCTTTCTTT	CASSLLRSSNTEAFF
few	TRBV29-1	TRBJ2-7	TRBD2	TGCAGCGCCCTAATCTTAGCGGGGGGGCGCACCTACGAGCAGTACTTC	CSALILAGGRTYEQYF
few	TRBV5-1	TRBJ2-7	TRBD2	TGCGCCAGCAGCGCGGAGACTAGCGATGACTACGAGCAGTACTTC	CASSAETSDDYEQYF
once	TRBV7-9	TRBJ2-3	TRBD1	TGTGCCAGCAGCCCTCCTAGGGCGACAGGGGAACCAGATACGCAGTATTTT	CASSPPRATGEPDTQYF
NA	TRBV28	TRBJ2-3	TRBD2	TGTGCCAGCAGTTCTGGGGGGGAGGTTCGGTGGACAGATACGCAGTATTTT	CASSSGGEVRWTDTQYF
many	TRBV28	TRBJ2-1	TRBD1	TGTGCCAGCAGTTTAAGTCGACAGGGGGCGTCCTACAATGAGCAGTTCTTC	CASSLSRQGASYNEQFF
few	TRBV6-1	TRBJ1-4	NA	TGTGCCGGGGGAGGCCCGGGAAATGAAAAACTGTTTTTT	CAGGGPGNEKLFF
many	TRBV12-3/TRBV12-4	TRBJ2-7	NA	TGTGCCAGCAGGTGGGGGAATAACTACGAGCAGTACTTC	CASRWGNNYEQYF
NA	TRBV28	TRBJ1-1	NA	TGTGCCAGCAGTTGGACCCGGACTGTGAACACTGAAGCTTTCTTT	CASSWTRTVNTEAFF
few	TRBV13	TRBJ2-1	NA	TGTGCCAGCAGCCGCCGGGGCTACAATGAGCAGTTCTTC	CASSRRGYNEQFF
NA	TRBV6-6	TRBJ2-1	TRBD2	TGTGCCAGCAGTTACTCGGGAGCGGGAACGAACAATGAGCAGTTCTTC	CASSYSGAGTNNEQFF
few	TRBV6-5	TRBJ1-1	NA	TGTGCCAGCACCCTAGACGGCGACCTGGGCACTGAAGCTTTCTTT	CASTLDGDLGTEAFF
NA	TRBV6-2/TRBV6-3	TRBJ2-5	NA	TGTGCCAGCAGTTACGACAGGCTTAGGGCCCAGTACTTC	CASSYDRLRAQYF
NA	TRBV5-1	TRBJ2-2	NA	TGCGCCAGCGGGCCAGGGCAAGACGGGGAGCTGTTTTTT	CASGPGQDGELFF
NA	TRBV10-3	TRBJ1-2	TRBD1	TGTGCCATCAGTCCTGACAGGGAGTCAAACTATGGCTACACCTTC	CAISPDRESNYGYTF
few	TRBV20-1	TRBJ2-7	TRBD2	TGCAGTGCTAGGATGACTAGCGGACTATCCTACGAGCAGTACTTC	CSARMTSGLSYEQYF
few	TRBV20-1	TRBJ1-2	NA	TGCAGTGCTACCCGGGAGCCGGAGGATGGCTACACCTTC	CSATREPEDGYTF
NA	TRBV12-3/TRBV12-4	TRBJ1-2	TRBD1	TGTGCCAGCAGTTTAGGGGACAGGGGGCGAGGAGGCTACACCTTC	CASSLGDRGRGGYTF
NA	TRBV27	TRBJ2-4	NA	TGTGTCAGCAGTCAGAGGGCCGGAAACATTAAGTACTTC	CVSSQRAGNIKYF